This T cell receptor (beta chain) was documented in a study of cytomegalovirus exposure and HLA in healthy donors. Study-wide background: The roughly 130 validation repertoires used the same platform as the roughly 720 first-cohort repertoires (as reported by a later analysis). Study-wide points: Most TCR sequences were uncommon, yet certain public TCRs appeared in many donors. Published work reported that the classifier diagnosed cytomegalovirus status with high specificity and sensitivity.

The CDR3 spans 16 residues. The germline V gene encodes CDR1 MGHRA and CDR2 YSYEKL. Trimming removed 4 bases from V and 1 base from J, with 16 bases in between. This clone was recorded once. As yet, its antigen is unknown. Produced via immunoSEQ multiplex PCR; TCRdb's table is partial and in-frame only. The data hold around 94,000 clones, with about 95% observed a single time. The genes are TRBV4-1 and TRBJ1-1, with D tentatively TRBD1 (5 bases). This sequence was found in a woman under 30 in good health and CMV-seronegative. Input material: PBMCs. The CDR3 DNA reads as TGCGCCAGCAGCCTACAGATGACAGCGCGGAACACTGAAGCTTTCTTT. Translating gives CASSLQMTARNTEAFF.